The rows below give T cell receptor beta chains drawn from one sample of a study of blood T cells in healthy people across ages. TCRdb fed the 5' RACE reads into MiXCR, producing one record per CDR3 protein. The sample holds approximately 770,000 distinct CDR3 sequences, nearly 60% seen once. Material for sequencing was blood. Source of these receptors: a man aged 30-40 years in good health. Each CDR3 is given with its conserved first and last residue. D genes are given only for firm matches. The size field is filled for only some rows; it gives once, few, many or a size class.

>TRBV12-3/TRBV12-4|NA|NA|TRBJ1-2
TGTGCCAGCAGCGGACAGTCAATGTATGGCTACACCTTC
CASSGQSMYGYTF
>TRBV7-3|TRBD2|once|TRBJ2-3
TGTGCCAGCAGCCCAAGAGGACTAGAGGCAGATACGCAGTATTTT
CASSPRGLEADTQYF
>TRBV4-3|NA|NA|TRBJ2-3
TGCGCCAGCAGCCAAGAACTTCTCACAGATACGCAGTATTTT
CASSQELLTDTQYF
>TRBV5-4|TRBD2|NA|TRBJ2-7
TGTGCCAGCAGCTTTAACCGCGGGAGGGGCGAGCAGTACTTC
CASSFNRGRGEQYF
>TRBV5-4|TRBD2|NA|TRBJ2-1
TGTGCCAGCAGCTTGGCCGGCACTAGCGGTTTCGATGAGCAGTTCTTC
CASSLAGTSGFDEQFF
>TRBV28|TRBD1|NA|TRBJ1-2
TGTGCCAGCAGCCCACCCCTCTACAGACAGGGGGCGGGAGGCTACACCTTC
CASSPPLYRQGAGGYTF
>TRBV6-1|NA|NA|TRBJ2-5
TGTGCCAGCAGCCTCGAATTTAGCGGTAGAAACTTCCAAGAGACCCAGTACTTC
CASSLEFSGRNFQETQYF
>TRBV15|TRBD2|NA|TRBJ2-3
TGTGCCACCAGCAGAACGGGGAGTCTAGCGGCAGATACGCAGTATTTT
CATSRTGSLAADTQYF
>TRBV20-1|NA|NA|TRBJ2-7
TGCAGTGCTAGTGAAAGCTCCTACGAGCAGTACTTC
CSASESSYEQYF
>TRBV10-3|NA|NA|TRBJ2-5
TGTGCCATCAGTGTATCAAAGACCCAGTACTTC
CAISVSKTQYF
>TRBV9|NA|NA|TRBJ1-1
TGTGCCAGCAGCGCACGAGGGGACACTGAAGCTTTCTTT
CASSARGDTEAFF
>TRBV15|TRBD2|NA|TRBJ2-3
TGTGCCACCAGCAGAGATCCCCTAGCGGGAGGGACAGATACGCAGTATTTT
CATSRDPLAGGTDTQYF
>TRBV4-2|NA|NA|TRBJ2-7
TGTGCCAGCAGCCAAGGTGACGACTGCGAGCAGTACTTC
CASSQGDDCEQYF
>TRBV12-3/TRBV12-4|NA|NA|TRBJ2-3
TGTGCCAGCAGATCTCTCAGGGGCTCGGGGGTCACAGATACGCAGTATTTT
CASRSLRGSGVTDTQYF
>TRBV10-3|NA|many|TRBJ1-2
TGTGCCATCAGTCAACAGGAGAACTATGGCTACACCTTC
CAISQQENYGYTF
>TRBV7-2|NA|once|TRBJ1-1
TGTGCCAGCAGCTCTCATTTGAACGCTGAAGCTTTCTTT
CASSSHLNAEAFF
>TRBV6-1|NA|NA|TRBJ1-5
TGTGCCAGCAGTGGGAGGACAGTGACTCAGCCCCAGCATTTT
CASSGRTVTQPQHF
>TRBV28|NA|NA|TRBJ1-2
TGTGCCAGCAGTTTGGGGGGGTTTGCCTATGGCTACACCTTC
CASSLGGFAYGYTF
>TRBV20-1|NA|NA|TRBJ2-1
TGCAGTGCTAGCAAGTTCCTGCTGAGGAATGAGCAGTTCTTC
CSASKFLLRNEQFF